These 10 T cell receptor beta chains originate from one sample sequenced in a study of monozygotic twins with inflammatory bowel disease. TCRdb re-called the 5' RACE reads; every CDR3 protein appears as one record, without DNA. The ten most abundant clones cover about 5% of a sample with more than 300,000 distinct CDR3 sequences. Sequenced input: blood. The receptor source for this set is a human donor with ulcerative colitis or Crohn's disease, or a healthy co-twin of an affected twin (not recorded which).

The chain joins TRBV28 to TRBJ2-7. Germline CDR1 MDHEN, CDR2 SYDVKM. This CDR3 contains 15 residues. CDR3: CASSLLVENPSEQYF.

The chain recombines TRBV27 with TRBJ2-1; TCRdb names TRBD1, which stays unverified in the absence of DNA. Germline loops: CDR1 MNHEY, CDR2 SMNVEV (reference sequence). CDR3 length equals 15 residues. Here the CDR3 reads CASSLRQGKDNEQFF.

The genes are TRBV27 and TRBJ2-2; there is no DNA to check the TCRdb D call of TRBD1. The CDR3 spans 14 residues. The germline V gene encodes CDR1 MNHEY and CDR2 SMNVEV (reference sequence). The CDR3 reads CASSLYGGTGELFF.

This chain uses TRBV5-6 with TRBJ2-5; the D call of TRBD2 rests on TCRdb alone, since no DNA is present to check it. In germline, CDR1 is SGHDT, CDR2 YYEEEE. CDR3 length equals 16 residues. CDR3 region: CASSLFGSGAQETQYF.

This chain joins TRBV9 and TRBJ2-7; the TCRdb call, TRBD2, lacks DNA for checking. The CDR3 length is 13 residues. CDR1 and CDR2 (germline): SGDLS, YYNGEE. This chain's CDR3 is CASSSAGVGEQYF.

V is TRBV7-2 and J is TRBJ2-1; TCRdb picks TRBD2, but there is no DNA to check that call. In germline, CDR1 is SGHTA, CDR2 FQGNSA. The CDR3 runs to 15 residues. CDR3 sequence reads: CASSKQPRAGNEQFF. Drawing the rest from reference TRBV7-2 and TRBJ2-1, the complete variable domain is GAGVSQSPSNKVTEKGKDVELRCDPISGHTALYWYRQSLGQGLEFLIYFQGNSAPDKSGLPSDRFSAERTGGSVSTLTIQRTQQEDSAVYLCASSKQPRAGNEQFFGPGTRLTVL.

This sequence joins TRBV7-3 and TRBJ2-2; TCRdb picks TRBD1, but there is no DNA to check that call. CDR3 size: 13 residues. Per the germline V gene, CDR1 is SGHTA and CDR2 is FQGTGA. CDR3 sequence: CATQGADTGELFF.

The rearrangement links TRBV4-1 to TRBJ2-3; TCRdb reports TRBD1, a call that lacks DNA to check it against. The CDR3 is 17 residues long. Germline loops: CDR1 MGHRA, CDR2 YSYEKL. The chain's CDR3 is CASSKSGVWGSTDTQYF.

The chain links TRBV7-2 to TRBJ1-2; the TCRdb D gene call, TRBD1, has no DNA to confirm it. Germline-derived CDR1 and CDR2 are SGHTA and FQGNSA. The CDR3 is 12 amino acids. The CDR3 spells CASSLDVPGYTF.

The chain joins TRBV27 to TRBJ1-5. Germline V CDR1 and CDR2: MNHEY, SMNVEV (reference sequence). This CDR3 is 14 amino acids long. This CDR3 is CASRMGGGNQPQHF.